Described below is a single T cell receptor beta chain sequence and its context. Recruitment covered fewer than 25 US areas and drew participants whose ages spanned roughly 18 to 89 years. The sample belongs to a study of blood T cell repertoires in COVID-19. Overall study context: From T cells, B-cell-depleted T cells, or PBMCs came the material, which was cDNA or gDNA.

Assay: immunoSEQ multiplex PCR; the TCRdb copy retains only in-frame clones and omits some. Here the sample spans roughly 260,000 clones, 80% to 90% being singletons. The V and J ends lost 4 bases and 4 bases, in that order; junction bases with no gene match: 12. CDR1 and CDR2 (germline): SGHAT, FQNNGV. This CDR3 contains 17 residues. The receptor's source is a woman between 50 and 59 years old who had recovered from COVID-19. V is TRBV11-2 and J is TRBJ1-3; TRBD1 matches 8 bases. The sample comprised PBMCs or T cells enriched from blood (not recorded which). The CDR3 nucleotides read TGTGCCAGCAGCTACCTTACCCGGCGGGACAGGGGAAACACCATATATTTT. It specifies CASSYLTRRDRGNTIYF.